This TCR beta chain came from a study of CD8 T cells in ankylosing spondylitis. The germline V and J ends were trimmed by 5 bases and 8 bases, with 15 bases remaining between them. Germline lookup yields CDR1 SGHVS and CDR2 FQNEAQ. The CDR3 loop spans 13 amino acids. MiXCR, applied by TCRdb to the 5' RACE reads, yields one record per CDR3 protein. The sample records approximately 190,000 distinct CDR3 sequences, 10% to 15% being singletons. Material for sequencing was blood, either unsorted or a sorted T cell fraction (not recorded which). The rearrangement links TRBV7-8 to TRBJ1-2; a possible D gene is TRBD1 (5 bases). This TCR came from a female donor with ankylosing spondylitis or in good health (not recorded which). The CDR3 bases are TGTGCCAGCAGCCCCGGGGCACGCAGCGGCTACACCTTC. Amino acid sequence: CASSPGARSGYTF.